The clone carrying this T cell receptor beta chain was seen a handful of times. The antigen is undetermined. The CDR3 length is 13 residues. The germline gives CDR1 SQVTM, CDR2 ANQGSEA. V shed 6 bases, J shed 3 bases, and the junction held 6 bases outside the gene matches. The entry originates in a study of T-cell memory formation after mild COVID-19. Employing constant-segment primers, 5'RACE generated TCR alpha and TCR beta cDNA libraries bearing sample barcodes and UMIs. TCRdb called the 5' RACE reads again in MiXCR, with one record for every CDR3 protein. The sample consists of about 140,000 distinct CDR3 sequences, 14% of them appearing once. Study outcomes and limitations: Shrinking CD4+ clones were chiefly CM and EM; CD8+ ones were chiefly EMRA. Pre-infection memory showed some responding clones, and this suggested that cross-reactive memory joined.

Input material: PBMCs or a T cell subset sorted from them (not recorded which). This chain uses TRBV29-1 with TRBJ1-1; TRBD1 aligns across 8 bases. The receptor was derived from an adult woman who had mild COVID-19 (a few samples of this study predate the infection). Cell type and time point are not known. In nucleotides, the CDR3 is TGCAGCGTATTGACAGGGGTGTACACTGAAGCTTTCTTT. This sequence encodes CSVLTGVYTEAFF.